The sequence of this T cell receptor (beta chain) was determined in a study of blood T cell repertoires in COVID-19. Looking at the study overall: PBMCs, B-cell-depleted T cells, or T cells were the source of the cDNA or gDNA that made up the material.

The method was immunoSEQ multiplex PCR; TCRdb's version includes in-frame clones alone and lacks a portion of them. Among a few hundred thousand clones listed, approximately 83% were seen once. V lost 5 bases and J 4 bases, leaving 8 bases between the germline ends. CDR1 is SQVTM, CDR2 ANQGSEA, per germline. CDR3 length equals 11 residues. Sequencing was performed on peripheral blood. The rearrangement links TRBV29-1 to TRBJ1-1, with unresolved D. The sequence was collected from an older woman with acute or convalescent COVID-19. CDR3 in DNA: TGCAGCGTTACTCTGAGCACTGAAGCTTTCTTT. Encoded protein: CSVTLSTEAFF.